This is a list of T cell receptor beta chains from one sample in a study of vaccination and CD4 T cells after COVID-19. A single record per CDR3 protein comes from TCRdb applying MiXCR to the PCR reads. The sample includes more than 12,000 distinct CDR3 sequences, roughly 53% of them seen just once. These receptors have no identified antigens. The material sequenced was CD4+ T cells from blood, cultured in vitro, taken before SARS-CoV-2 vaccination. The source of these receptors is a human donor who had recovered from COVID-19. The CDR3 runs from the conserved cysteine through the conserved F or W. A D gene is named only where the DNA matches it firmly. Clone size, where shown, is once, few, many, or a class for clones that have expanded.

TRBD1,TRBV4-1,TRBJ1-2,few,CASSQENRGFSTF,TGCGCCAGCAGCCAAGAGAACAGGGGATTTAGCACCTTC
.,TRBV27,TRBJ1-6,.,CASTLRRQDNSPLHF,TGTGCCAGCACCCTTAGGCGACAGGATAATTCACCCCTCCACTTT
.,TRBV7-9,TRBJ1-4,few,CASSLRAGWDEKLFF,TGTGCCAGCAGCTTACGGGCAGGCTGGGACGAAAAACTGTTTTTT
TRBD1,TRBV20-1,TRBJ2-7,.,CSARERQGEIYEQYF,TGCAGTGCTAGAGAAAGACAGGGCGAGATCTACGAGCAGTACTTC
.,TRBV20-1,TRBJ1-2,.,CSARDLQYYGYTF,TGCAGTGCTAGAGACTTACAGTACTATGGCTACACCTTC
TRBD1,TRBV15,TRBJ1-5,.,CATSRDRTGSFQPQHF,TGTGCCACCAGCAGGGATAGGACAGGGAGCTTTCAGCCCCAGCATTTT
.,TRBV18,TRBJ1-4,.,CASSPQGGSEKLFF,TGTGCCAGCTCACCACAGGGGGGGAGTGAAAAACTGTTTTTT
TRBD1,TRBV27,TRBJ2-7,once,CASSFRQGTYEQYF,TGTGCCAGCAGTTTCAGACAGGGAACCTACGAGCAGTACTTC
.,TRBV11-2,TRBJ2-1,once,CASSLVRTANEQFF,TGTGCCAGCAGCTTAGTTAGGACAGCTAATGAGCAGTTCTTC
.,TRBV19,TRBJ2-4,.,CASSKTGTAKNIQYF,TGTGCCAGTAGTAAAACCGGGACGGCCAAAAACATTCAGTACTTC
.,TRBV20-1,TRBJ1-1,.,CSARQGTNTEAFF,TGCAGTGCTAGACAAGGGACGAACACTGAAGCTTTCTTT
TRBD2,TRBV19,TRBJ2-3,.,CASSPPGLAGVGQYF,TGTGCCAGTAGTCCTCCGGGACTAGCGGGAGTTGGGCAGTATTTT
.,TRBV29-1,TRBJ2-7,.,CSVEIGSDRQYF,TGCAGCGTTGAAATTGGGTCGGATCGGCAGTACTTC
.,TRBV24-1,TRBJ2-3,.,CATSDSTTPDHSTDTQYF,TGTGCCACCAGTGATTCAACGACACCCGACCATAGCACAGATACGCAGTATTTT